The TCR beta chain described here comes from a study of identical twins. Regarding the study as a whole: The study found weaker excess twin sharing in beta out-of-frame sequences. Clonotypes of the beta chain that were abundant in cord blood carried fewer insertions (memory repertoires showed none).

This clonotype has only a few counts. What it binds is not known. Looked up from germline, CDR1 is MNHNS and CDR2 is SASEGT. The CDR3 is 14 amino acids. Trimming took 5 bases from V and 5 from J; bases not matched to a gene: 9. Template switching introduced a universal primer site, and the cDNA bore unique molecular identifiers. TCRdb re-derived calls from the 5' RACE reads in MiXCR, one entry per CDR3 protein. Among about 690,000 distinct CDR3 sequences listed, 6.1% were seen once. The V and J genes are TRBV6-1 and TRBJ2-7; 7 bases are shared with TRBD1. This clonotype was sampled from a man between 18 and 35 years old in good health. Material for sequencing was naive T cells sorted from blood. The CDR3 sequence: CASSRRTGTDEQYF. The CDR3 DNA reads as TGTGCCAGCAGTCGCCGGACAGGTACGGACGAGCAGTACTTC.